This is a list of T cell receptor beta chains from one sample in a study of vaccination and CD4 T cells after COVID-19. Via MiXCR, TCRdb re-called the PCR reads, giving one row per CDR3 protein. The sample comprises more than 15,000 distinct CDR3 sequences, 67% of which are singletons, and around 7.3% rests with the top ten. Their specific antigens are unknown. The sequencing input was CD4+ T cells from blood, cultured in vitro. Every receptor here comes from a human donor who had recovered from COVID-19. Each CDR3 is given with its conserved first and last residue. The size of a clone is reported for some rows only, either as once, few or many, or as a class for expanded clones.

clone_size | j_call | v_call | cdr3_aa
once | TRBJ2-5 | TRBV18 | CASSLGTGRETQYF
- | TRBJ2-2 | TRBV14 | CASSPWTSGRPNTGELFF
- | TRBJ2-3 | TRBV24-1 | CATSGTGGTDTQYF
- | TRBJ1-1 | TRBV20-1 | CSATGNTEAFF
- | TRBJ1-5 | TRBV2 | CASSPDSHSNQPQHF
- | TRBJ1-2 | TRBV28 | CASSLAGTGGLSSYGYTF
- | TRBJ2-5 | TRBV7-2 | CASSLQYQETQYF
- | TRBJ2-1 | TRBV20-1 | CSAAGTSGPMFF
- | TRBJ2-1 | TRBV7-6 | CASSSTSGRADEQFF
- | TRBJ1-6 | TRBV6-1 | CASSRSPGQGTSSYNSPLHF
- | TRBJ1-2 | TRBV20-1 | CSAPGQGNYGYTF
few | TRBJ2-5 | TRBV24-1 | CATSDSDRGYQETQYF
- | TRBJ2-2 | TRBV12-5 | CASGLAKTGQGVTGELFF
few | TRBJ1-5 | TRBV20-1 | CSARGDQGTSNQPQHF
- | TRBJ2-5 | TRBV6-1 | CASSVRPGQGTQETQYF
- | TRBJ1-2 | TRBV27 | CASSPAGANYGYTF
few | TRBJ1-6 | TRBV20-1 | CSAPGGAGYNSPLHF
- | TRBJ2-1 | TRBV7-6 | CASSLAPGTANEQFF
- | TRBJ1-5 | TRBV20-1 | CSALGTATGQPQHF
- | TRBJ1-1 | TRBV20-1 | CSASRGGEAFF
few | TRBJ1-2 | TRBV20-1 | CSARSDRTPNYGYTF
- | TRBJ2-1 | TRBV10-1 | CASSDFAGASAEQFF
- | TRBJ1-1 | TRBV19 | CASSITVEAFF
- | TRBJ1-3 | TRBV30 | CAWSISGNTIYF
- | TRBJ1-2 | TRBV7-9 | CASSLAVGSTNYGYTF
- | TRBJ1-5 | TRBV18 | CASSPLGSGPDQPQHF
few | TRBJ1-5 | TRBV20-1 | CSAGQVQPQHF
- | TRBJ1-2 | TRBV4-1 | CASSQDRDVGYTF
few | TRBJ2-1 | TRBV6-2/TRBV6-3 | CASSPGGRLGNEQFF
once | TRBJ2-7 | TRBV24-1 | CATSDTRDRSYEQYF
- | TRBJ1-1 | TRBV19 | CASSFVWGTEAFF
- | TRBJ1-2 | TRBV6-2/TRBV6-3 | CASSYRIYGYTF
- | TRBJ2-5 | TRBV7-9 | CASSRAEETQYF
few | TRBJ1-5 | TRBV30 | CAWSARSGVIQPQHF
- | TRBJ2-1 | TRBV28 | CASRRTSGYNEQFF
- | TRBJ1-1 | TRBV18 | CASSPGTGNTEAFF
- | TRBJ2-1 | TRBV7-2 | CASSKVAGPFNEQFF
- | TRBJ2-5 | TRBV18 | CASSGQGRAVTQYF
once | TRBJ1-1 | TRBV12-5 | CASARTGRNTEAFF
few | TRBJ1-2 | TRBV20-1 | CSASRGRGRDGYTF
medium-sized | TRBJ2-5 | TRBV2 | CASSEAVAGVTETQYF
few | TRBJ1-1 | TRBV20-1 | CSATLPPGWDTEAFF
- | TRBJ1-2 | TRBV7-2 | CASSQEAYGYTF
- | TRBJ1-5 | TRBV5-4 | CAITLEKSNQPQHF